The 8 T cell receptor beta chains below were found in one sample sequenced in a study of human T cells and chemical hapten exposure. In TCRdb, the RACE reads were re-called with MiXCR into one record per CDR3 protein. The sample carries tens of thousands of distinct CDR3 sequences, about 9.6% recorded once. Time point of the sample: patch test 1, 2 weeks after DPC sensitization. Treatment indicated: therapeutic diphenylcyclopropenone sensitization with weekly scalp DPC. The sample here was whole blood, taken in connection with sensitization to the hapten diphenylcyclopropenone (DPC). The receptors here all came from a middle-aged woman with alopecia areata. Some clones in this sample may be carry-over from other donors' samples.

This clonotype was seen a handful of times. The gene calls are TRBV29-1 and TRBJ2-5; D unclear. Germline V lookup: CDR1 SQVTM, CDR2 ANQGSEA. The CDR3 is made up of 12 amino acids. Trimming stripped 4 bases from V and 3 bases from J, with 9 bases between. The CDR3 region is CSVGAGEETQYF. CDR3 bases: TGCAGCGTTGGGGCCGGTGAAGAGACCCAGTACTTC.

The chain is built from TRBV7-9 and TRBJ1-4, with D tentatively TRBD1 (5 bases). Looked up from germline, CDR1 is SEHNR and CDR2 is FQNEAQ (reference sequence). V was cut by 0 bases and J by 0 bases, with 11 bases left in between. The CDR3 length is 17 residues. The CDR3 region has the DNA TGTGCCAGCAGCTTAGCGTCAGGGAGTGCAACTAATGAAAAACTGTTTTTT. It specifies CASSLASGSATNEKLFF.

This clonotype was picked up many times. The CDR3 loop is CAGGTGDDTDTQYF. For the CDR3, the DNA is TGTGCCGGCGGGACAGGCGATGACACAGATACGCAGTATTTT. The chain joins TRBV6-1 to TRBJ2-3; TRBD1 agrees at 8 bases. J lost 2 bases, V lost 11 bases, and 9 bases had no gene match. CDR1 is MNHNS, CDR2 SASEGT, per germline. The CDR3 runs to 14 residues.

This clonotype occurred many times. The chain uses TRBV7-2 and TRBJ1-4; maybe TRBD1 (5 bases). Germline loops: CDR1 SGHTA, CDR2 FQGNSA. V was trimmed by 4 bases and J by 8 bases, leaving 14 bases between them. The CDR3 covers 14 residues. The CDR3, as DNA: TGTGCCAGCAGCTCCGGGGCGAAACGAGAAAAACTGTTTTTT. It yields the protein CASSSGAKREKLFF.

The sample holds a few counts of this clonotype. This chain joins TRBV27 and TRBJ1-4; D call uncertain. The CDR3 is 13 amino acids. Germline V lookup: CDR1 MNHEY, CDR2 SMNVEV (reference sequence). The germline V and J ends were trimmed by 5 bases and 0 bases, with 4 bases remaining between them. The CDR3 DNA is TGTGCCAGCAGTCAAGCAACTAATGAAAAACTGTTTTTT. Protein: CASSQATNEKLFF.

The chain links TRBV18 to TRBJ2-7; a weak D match, TRBD2 (6 bases). CDR1 is KGHSH and CDR2 is LQKENI in the germline V gene. V dropped 6 bases and J dropped 3 bases, with 15 bases sitting between them. The CDR3 runs to 14 residues. The CDR3 protein is CASSSGLLIYEQYF. The CDR3 DNA sequence: TGTGCCAGCTCGTCGGGACTGTTGATCTACGAGCAGTACTTC.

This clonotype appeared many times. This rearrangement joins TRBV9 to TRBJ1-4, with TRBD1 matching 7 bases. Germline-derived CDR1 and CDR2 are SGDLS and YYNGEE. The CDR3 loop spans 15 amino acids. The V segment lost 4 bases and the J segment 7 bases; nucleotides outside the gene matches: 10. CDR3 bases: TGTGCCAGCAGCATTCGACAGGGCGGAGGTGAAAAACTGTTTTTT. Its translation is CASSIRQGGGEKLFF.

Many counts were recorded for this clonotype. The genes are TRBV4-2 and TRBJ1-4; the D gene is possibly TRBD1 (6 bases). Germline V gene lookup returns CDR1 LGHNA and CDR2 YNFKEQ. The CDR3 is 15 residues long. The V end was cut by 3 bases, the J end by 6 bases, with 14 bases between. The CDR3 spells CASSHPPRGHEKLFF. The CDR3 DNA follows: TGTGCCAGCAGCCATCCCCCCAGGGGCCATGAAAAACTGTTTTTT.